This is a list of T cell receptor beta chains from one sample in a study of T cells in Graves' hyperthyroidism and ophthalmopathy. TCRdb passed the multiplex PCR reads through MiXCR, listing each CDR3 protein once. Here the sample spans a few hundred thousand distinct CDR3 sequences, more than 15% being singletons. Sequenced: blood. The receptors here all came from a woman in her twenties or thirties with Graves' hyperthyroidism. Each CDR3 is given without its conserved first and last residue. Each record gives: V gene, CDR3 length, CDR3 protein.

>TRBV7-2|13
ASSLDPGNNSPLH
>TRBV27|10
ASSSHIGGYT
>TRBV7-6|15
ASSSAGGTNLAYEQY
>TRBV20-1|14
SATDRTVTSTDTQY
>TRBV12-3/TRBV12-4|10
ASRRQDNEQF
>TRBV3-1|13
ASSQDQAGVREQY
>TRBV7-3|12
ASGGASGRDTQY
>TRBV5-1|12
ASSFTGRDSPLH
>TRBV5-6|14
ASSLTLQVGTDTQY
>TRBV24-1|14
ATSDASGRDTITQY
>TRBV7-2|13
ASSLRQGPSYEQY
>TRBV20-1|11
SAPGTGNNEQF
>TRBV7-9|10
ASSWTGSEQY
>TRBV30|13
AWTPQTGDTGELF
>TRBV7-3|14
ATLAREAKQSYEQY
>TRBV6-1|13
ASSIQGAAYNEQF
>TRBV3-1|13
ASSLPGTGGGTQY
>TRBV3-1|12
ASSQEGSGREQY
>TRBV4-3|13
ASSQVAGLVYEQY
>TRBV3-1|14
ASSQSLAGGGETQY
>TRBV6-1|12
ASSHWTGAYEQY
>TRBV18|16
ASSPPIRVLSANEKLF
>TRBV5-6|19
ASSWGPGSGGRTLLRGTQY
>TRBV12-3/TRBV12-4|15
ASSFAATSGIQETQY
>TRBV28|15
ASSLSPGQGVSEKLF
>TRBV29-1|11
SVADPPAYGYT
>TRBV11-3|13
ASSLAGGPSYEQY
>TRBV7-3|14
ASSLSSGRATDTQY
>TRBV5-4|13
ASSLVGQKTSEAF
>TRBV6-7|13
ASSYDRGYSYEQY
>TRBV7-9|14
ASSLDFNTNTGELF
>TRBV2|13
ASGEKTWRAGELF